Each of the 23 T cell receptor beta chains below was sequenced from the same sample in a study of blood T cell repertoires in COVID-19. TCRdb's copy holds only in-frame clones and misses some; the assay was immunoSEQ multiplex PCR. The table includes tens of thousands of clones, more than 85% detected once. Sequencing used peripheral blood. These receptors originate from a man between 65 and 85 years old with active or convalescent COVID-19.

The V gene is TRBV6-5, the J gene TRBJ1-3; tentatively, D is TRBD1 (5 bases). The V end lost 1 base, the J end lost 4 bases, and 8 bases lay between the germline ends. This CDR3 comprises 14 residues. Germline V CDR1 and CDR2: MNHEY, SVGAGI. CDR3 loop: CASSYFGGGNTIYF. The CDR3 DNA sequence: TGTGCCAGCAGTTACTTCGGGGGAGGAAACACCATATATTTT.

The chain links TRBV12-3 or TRBV12-4 to TRBJ1-3, with TRBD1 matching 7 bases. The CDR3 runs to 13 residues. V shed 6 bases and J 10 bases; nucleotides not matched to a gene: 9. CDR3 sequence (DNA): TGTGCCAGCAGGGGATGGGACAGAAGGACCATATATTTT. Translated, it gives CASRGWDRRTIYF.

This clone has just one count. The V gene is TRBV6-1, the J gene TRBJ1-1; D is ambiguous. Trimming removed 6 bases from V and 6 bases from J, with 11 bases in between. The CDR3 runs 12 residues. The germline CDR1 and CDR2 sequences are MNHNS and SASEGT. CDR3 in amino acids: CASSPPGAEAFF. The DNA of the CDR3 is TGTGCCAGCAGCCCCCCCGGGGCTGAAGCTTTCTTT.

This sequence joins TRBV5-1 and TRBJ2-1; 7 bases fit TRBD2. V was pared by 1 base and J by 7 bases, with 8 bases of the junction left unmatched. This CDR3 region has 15 residues. Germline lookup yields CDR1 SGHRS and CDR2 YFSETQ. The CDR3 DNA reads as TGCGCCAGCAGCTTGCTGCGGGAGCGGTTGAATGAGCAGTTCTTC. The encoded protein is CASSLLRERLNEQFF. The whole variable domain, filled in from reference TRBV5-1 and TRBJ2-1, reads KAGVTQTPRYLIKTRGQQVTLSCSPISGHRSVSWYQQTPGQGLQFLFEYFSETQRNKGNFPGRFSGRQFSNSRSEMNVSTLELGDSALYLCASSLLRERLNEQFFGPGTRLTVL.

CDR3 sequence reads: CASTSGGRTEAFF. In DNA form, the CDR3 reads TGTGCCAGCACCTCAGGGGGAAGAACTGAAGCTTTCTTT. This chain uses TRBV28 with TRBJ1-1; the match to TRBD1 covers 7 bases. J was trimmed by 5 bases and V by 7 bases; bases with no gene match: 7. In germline, CDR1 is MDHEN, CDR2 SYDVKM. This CDR3 is built from 13 residues.

Ten or more counts support this clone. The chain employs TRBV5-1 and TRBJ1-3, with D unclear. The germline V gene has CDR1 SGHRS and CDR2 YFSETQ. The ends were cut back, 0 bases at V and 0 bases at J, with 10 bases in the middle. The CDR3 has 16 amino acids. CDR3 loop: CASSLAGPVSGNTIYF. CDR3 nucleotides: TGCGCCAGCAGCTTGGCAGGCCCTGTCTCTGGAAACACCATATATTTT.

This sequence joins TRBV19 and TRBJ2-7; 9 bases match TRBD1. The CDR3 sequence is 15 residues long. With V trimmed by 3 bases and J by 4 bases, 7 bases remained unmatched. Germline V gene lookup returns CDR1 LNHDA and CDR2 SQIVND (reference sequence). The CDR3 is CASSIGGQGGYEQYF. CDR3 DNA sequence: TGTGCCAGTAGTATCGGGGGACAGGGTGGATACGAGCAGTACTTC.

The V gene is TRBV29-1, the J gene TRBJ1-1; D gene ambiguous. The germline V gene has CDR1 SQVTM and CDR2 ANQGSEA. The CDR3 consists of 13 residues. V was clipped by 4 bases and J by 4 bases, with 13 bases between them. In DNA, the CDR3 is TGCAGCGTTGCCCCCGGGTATCTCACTGAAGCTTTCTTT. Residues: CSVAPGYLTEAFF. The full variable domain, completed using reference TRBV29-1 and TRBJ1-1, is SAVISQKPSRDICQRGTSLTIQCQVDSQVTMMFWYRQQPGQSLTLIATANQGSEATYESGFVIDKFPISRPNLTFSTLTVSNMSPEDSSIYLCSVAPGYLTEAFFGQGTRLTVV.

This chain links TRBV10-3 with TRBJ2-7; TRBD1 aligns across 8 bases. The germline CDR1 and CDR2 sequences are ENHRY and SYGVKD. Unmatched junction bases numbered 4, after V lost 6 bases and J lost 6 bases. The CDR3 consists of 12 residues. The CDR3 region is CAISLTGGEQYF. The CDR3 coding sequence is TGTGCCATCAGCTTAACAGGGGGCGAGCAGTACTTC.

Only one count was recorded for this clone. The V and J genes are TRBV11-2 and TRBJ2-1, with D possibly being TRBD1 (6 bases). This CDR3 is built from 19 residues. Germline V gives CDR1 SGHAT, CDR2 FQNNGV. V lost 0 bases and J lost 4, with 22 bases in between. The CDR3 nucleotides read TGTGCCAGCAGCTTAGATTCTCTCTCAACAGGGTCCTTGTACAATGAGCAGTTCTTC. Translating gives CASSLDSLSTGSLYNEQFF.

The chain recombines TRBV21-1 with TRBJ1-5. TRBV21-1 is reported as a pseudogene. CDR3 length: 14 amino acids. CDR3 in DNA: TGTGCCAGCAGCAAGAGGCGTCCGGGTCAGCCCCAGCATTTT. It translates to CASSKRRPGQPQHF.

The rearrangement joins TRBV6-6 to TRBJ2-7; tentatively, D is TRBD2 (6 bases). This CDR3 spans 14 amino acids. Per germline, CDR1 MNHNY and CDR2 SVGAGI (reference sequence). With 5 bases removed from V and 3 bases from J, the gap between germline ends came to 14 bases. The DNA of the CDR3 is TGTGCCAGCAGTCCAGACCCGCGGGGCTACGAGCAGTACTTC. Encoded protein: CASSPDPRGYEQYF.

The gene calls are TRBV5-6 and TRBJ1-1, with D perhaps matching TRBD1 (5 bases). CDR1 and CDR2 from the germline V gene are SGHDT and YYEEEE. This CDR3 contains 14 residues. The V gene lost 4 bases and the J gene lost 1 base, with 11 bases spanning the gap. CDR3 nucleotide sequence: TGTGCCAGCAGCGTAAGGGGAACGAACACTGAAGCTTTCTTT. It translates to CASSVRGTNTEAFF.

This sequence joins TRBV28 and TRBJ2-4; TRBD1 aligns across 8 bases. The V gene's germline CDR1 is MDHEN and CDR2 SYDVKM. The CDR3 totals 14 residues. With V trimmed by 3 bases and J by 6 bases, 4 bases remained unmatched. In DNA, the CDR3 is TGTGCCAGCAGTTTCAGGGGGCAAGGAAACATTCAGTACTTC. This gives the protein CASSFRGQGNIQYF.

This chain connects TRBV7-9 to TRBJ1-4, with TRBD1 matching over 8 bases. The ends lost 3 bases at V and 8 bases at J; junction bases unmatched: 5. The CDR3 loop spans 14 amino acids. Germline V CDR1 and CDR2: SEHNR, FQNEAQ (reference sequence). CDR3: CASSFQGAGEKLFF. DNA for the CDR3: TGTGCCAGCAGCTTCCAGGGGGCTGGGGAAAAACTGTTTTTT.

The chain carries TRBV4-1 and TRBJ1-2, with a weak D call TRBD1 (6 bases). Trimming took off 0 bases at V and 2 bases at J, with 13 bases between the two ends. CDR3 length: 16 amino acids. CDR1 MGHRA and CDR2 YSYEKL come from the germline V gene. The CDR3 loop reads CASSQDPGGANYGYTF. CDR3 nucleotides: TGCGCCAGCAGCCAAGATCCCGGGGGGGCGAACTATGGCTACACCTTC.

This chain connects TRBV28 to TRBJ1-1; the match to TRBD1 covers 10 bases. The CDR3 is made up of 15 amino acids. The V gene end was trimmed by 4 bases and the J gene end by 6 bases; junction bases not matched to a gene: 8. Germline CDR1 MDHEN, CDR2 SYDVKM. The CDR3 is CASSSTGGRMAEAFF. CDR3 bases: TGTGCCAGCAGTTCGACAGGGGGCAGGATGGCTGAAGCTTTCTTT.

The chain carries TRBV30 and TRBJ2-7, with TRBD2 as a possible D gene (5 bases). The V and J ends lost 2 bases and 4 bases respectively, with 9 bases between them. CDR3 length: 12 amino acids. Germline V gene sequence: CDR1 GTSNPN, CDR2 SVGIG (reference sequence). CDR3 sequence (DNA): TGTGCCTGGAGTTCCGGGAATTACGAGCAGTACTTC. Its translation is CAWSSGNYEQYF.

The genes are TRBV7-2 and TRBJ1-2; D not certain. Deletions cut 2 bases from V and 6 bases from J, with 16 bases between. Germline lookup yields CDR1 SGHTA and CDR2 FQGNSA. The CDR3 has 15 residues. In DNA form, the CDR3 reads TGTGCCAGCAGCTTAACCGACACCAACTGGAATGGCTACACCTTC. Protein product: CASSLTDTNWNGYTF. The full variable domain, rest sourced from reference TRBV7-2 and TRBJ1-2, is GAGVSQSPSNKVTEKGKDVELRCDPISGHTALYWYRQSLGQGLEFLIYFQGNSAPDKSGLPSDRFSAERTGGSVSTLTIQRTQQEDSAVYLCASSLTDTNWNGYTFGSGTRLTVV.

This clone was counted once. The chain has TRBV11-3 and TRBJ2-3; 9 nucleotides match TRBD2. The CDR3 consists of 17 residues. V was clipped by 1 base and J by 4 bases; unmatched bases: 9. Per the germline V gene, CDR1 is SGHNT and CDR2 is YENEEA. The DNA of the CDR3 is TGTGCCAGCAGCTTAGGCAAGAGTAGCGGGAGCCCAGATACGCAGTATTTT. Translation: CASSLGKSSGSPDTQYF.

This chain connects TRBV28 to TRBJ2-2; D gene unclear. Per germline, CDR1 MDHEN and CDR2 SYDVKM. The CDR3 runs 12 residues. Trimming pared 5 bases from V and 6 bases from J, leaving 7 bases between. Here the CDR3 DNA reads TGTGCCAGCAGTGTCCTTTCCGGGGAGCTGTTTTTT. Its translation is CASSVLSGELFF. The whole variable domain, filled in from reference TRBV28 and TRBJ2-2, reads DVKVTQSSRYLVKRTGEKVFLECVQDMDHENMFWYRQDPGLGLRLIYFSYDVKMKEKGDIPEGYSVSREKKERFSLILESASTNQTSMYLCASSVLSGELFFGEGSRLTVL.

This sequence joins TRBV7-9 and TRBJ1-6; the match to TRBD1 covers 10 bases. V shed 5 bases, J shed 8 bases, and the junction held 6 bases outside the gene matches. CDR1 is SEHNR and CDR2 is FQNEAQ in the germline V gene (reference sequence). The CDR3 extends over 15 amino acids. The CDR3 reads CASSTYGTGDSPLHF. DNA of the CDR3: TGTGCCAGCAGCACCTATGGGACAGGGGATTCACCCCTCCACTTT.

V usage is TRBV9 and J usage is TRBJ2-7; tentatively, D is TRBD1 (6 bases). Trimming removed 3 bases at V and 2 bases at J, with 12 bases between. CDR3 length: 14 amino acids. Germline V CDR1 and CDR2: SGDLS, YYNGEE. CDR3 sequence: CASSGTDYPYEQYF. Here the CDR3 DNA reads TGTGCCAGCAGCGGGACAGACTACCCCTACGAGCAGTACTTC.